This TCR beta chain was obtained from a study of identical twins. Trimming removed 3 bases from V and 1 base from J, with 12 bases in between. This CDR3 region has 16 residues. CDR1 and CDR2 from the germline V gene are MNHNS and SASEGT. Whole-study findings and limits: Weaker excess sharing between twins was seen in beta out-of-frame sequences. Abundant cord blood beta clonotypes carried fewer insertions; memory repertoires showed none. Conclusions came from cross-sectional statistical analysis, not from following the same donors.

Template switching (which added a universal primer site) was used, and cDNA carried unique molecular identifiers. MiXCR, applied by TCRdb to the 5' RACE reads, yields one record per CDR3 protein. Here the sample spans about 100,000 distinct CDR3 sequences, under 7% being singletons. As for this clonotype: Its antigen is not identified.

J is TRBJ2-2 and V is TRBV6-1; D is undetermined. The receptor was isolated from a woman aged 45-65 years in good health. The specimen sequenced was memory T cells sorted from blood. The CDR3 is CASSDIGNRNTGELFF. The CDR3 DNA reads as TGTGCCAGCAGTGATATAGGGAATAGGAACACCGGGGAGCTGTTTTTT.